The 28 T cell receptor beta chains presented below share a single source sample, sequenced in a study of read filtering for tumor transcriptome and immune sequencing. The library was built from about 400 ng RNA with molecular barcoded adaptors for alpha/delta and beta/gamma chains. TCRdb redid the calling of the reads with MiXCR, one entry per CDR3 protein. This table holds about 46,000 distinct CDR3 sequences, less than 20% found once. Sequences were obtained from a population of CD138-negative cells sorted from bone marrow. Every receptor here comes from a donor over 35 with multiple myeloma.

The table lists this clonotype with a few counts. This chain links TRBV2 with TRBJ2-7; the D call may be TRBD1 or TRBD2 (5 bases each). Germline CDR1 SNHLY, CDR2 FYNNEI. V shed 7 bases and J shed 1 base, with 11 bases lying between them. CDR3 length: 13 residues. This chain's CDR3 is CASTGTRSYEQYF. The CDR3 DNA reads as TGTGCCAGCACCGGGACCCGGTCCTACGAGCAGTACTTC.

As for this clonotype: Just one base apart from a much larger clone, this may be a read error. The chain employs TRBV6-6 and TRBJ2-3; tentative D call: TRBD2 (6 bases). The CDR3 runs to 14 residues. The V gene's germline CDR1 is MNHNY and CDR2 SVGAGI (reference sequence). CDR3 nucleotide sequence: TGTTCCAGCAGTTACTCACTAGCCCCAGATACGCAGTATTTT. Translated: CSSSYSLAPDTQYF.

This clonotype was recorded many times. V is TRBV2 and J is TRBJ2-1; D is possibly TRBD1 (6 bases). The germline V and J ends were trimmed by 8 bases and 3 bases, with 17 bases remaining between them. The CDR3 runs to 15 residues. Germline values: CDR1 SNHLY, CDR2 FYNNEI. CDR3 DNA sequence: TGTGCCAGCGGGGTTTCGGGACAACACTACAATGAGCAGTTCTTC. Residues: CASGVSGQHYNEQFF.

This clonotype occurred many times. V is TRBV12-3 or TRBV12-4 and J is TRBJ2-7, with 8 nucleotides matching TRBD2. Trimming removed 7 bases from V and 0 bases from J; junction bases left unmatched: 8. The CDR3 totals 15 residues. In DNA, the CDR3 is TGTGCCAGCACAATTACCGGGACTAGCTCCTACGAGCAGTACTTC. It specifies CASTITGTSSYEQYF.

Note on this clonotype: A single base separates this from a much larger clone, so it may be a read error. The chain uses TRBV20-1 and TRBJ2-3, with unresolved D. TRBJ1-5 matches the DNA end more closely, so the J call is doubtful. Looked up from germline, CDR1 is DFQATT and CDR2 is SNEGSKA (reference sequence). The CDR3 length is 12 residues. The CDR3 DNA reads TGCAGTGCTAGTTCCGGCACAGATACGCAGCATTTT. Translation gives CSASSGTDTQHF.

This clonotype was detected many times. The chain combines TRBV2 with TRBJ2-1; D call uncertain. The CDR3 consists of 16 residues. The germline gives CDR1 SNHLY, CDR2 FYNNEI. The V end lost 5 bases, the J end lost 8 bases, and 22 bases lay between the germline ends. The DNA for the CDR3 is TGTGCCAGCAGTCAAGACGACTCATACAATGGTTATGAGCAGTTCTTC. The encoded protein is CASSQDDSYNGYEQFF.

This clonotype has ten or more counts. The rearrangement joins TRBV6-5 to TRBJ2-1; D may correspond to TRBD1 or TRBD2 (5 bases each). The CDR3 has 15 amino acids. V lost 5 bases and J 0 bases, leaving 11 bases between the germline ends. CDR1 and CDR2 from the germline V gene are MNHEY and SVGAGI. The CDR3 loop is CASSPRDVSYNEQFF. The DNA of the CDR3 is TGTGCCAGCAGTCCTCGGGACGTCTCCTACAATGAGCAGTTCTTC.

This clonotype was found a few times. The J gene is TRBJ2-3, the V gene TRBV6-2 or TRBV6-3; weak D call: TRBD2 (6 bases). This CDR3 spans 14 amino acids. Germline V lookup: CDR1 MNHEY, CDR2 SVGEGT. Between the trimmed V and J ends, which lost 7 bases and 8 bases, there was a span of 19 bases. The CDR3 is CASNPGLVVGTQYF. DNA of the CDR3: TGTGCCAGCAATCCGGGACTCGTGGTGGGTACGCAGTATTTT.

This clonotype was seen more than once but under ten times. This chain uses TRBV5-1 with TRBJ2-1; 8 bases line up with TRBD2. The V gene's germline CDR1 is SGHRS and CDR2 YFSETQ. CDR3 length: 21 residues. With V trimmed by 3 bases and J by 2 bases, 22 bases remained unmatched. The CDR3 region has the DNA TGCGCCAGCAGCTCGGGGTCAGGGTCGGGGTTAGCGGGATCAACCTACAATGAGCAGTTCTTC. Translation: CASSSGSGSGLAGSTYNEQFF.

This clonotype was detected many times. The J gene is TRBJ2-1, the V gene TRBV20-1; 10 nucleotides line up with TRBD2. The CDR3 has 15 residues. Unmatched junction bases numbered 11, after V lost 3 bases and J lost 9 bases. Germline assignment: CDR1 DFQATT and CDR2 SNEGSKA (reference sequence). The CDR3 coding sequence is TGCAGTGCTAGCCCAGCGGGAGGGCCGTGGTTTGAGCAGTTCTTC. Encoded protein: CSASPAGGPWFEQFF.

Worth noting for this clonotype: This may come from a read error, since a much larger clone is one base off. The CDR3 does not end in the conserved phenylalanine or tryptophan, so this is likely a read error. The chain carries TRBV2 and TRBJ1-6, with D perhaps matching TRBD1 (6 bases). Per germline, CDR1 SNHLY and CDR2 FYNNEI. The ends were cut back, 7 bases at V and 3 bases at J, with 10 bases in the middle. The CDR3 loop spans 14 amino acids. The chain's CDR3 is CASNRAGYNSPLHI. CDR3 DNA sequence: TGTGCCAGCAACAGGGCCGGCTATAATTCACCCCTCCACATT.

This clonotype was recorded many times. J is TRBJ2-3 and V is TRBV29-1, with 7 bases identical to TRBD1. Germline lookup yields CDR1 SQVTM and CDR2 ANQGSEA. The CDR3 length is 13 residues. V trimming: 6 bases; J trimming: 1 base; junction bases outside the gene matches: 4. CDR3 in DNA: TGCAGCGTGTTGGGACAGCGCACAGATACGCAGTATTTT. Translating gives CSVLGQRTDTQYF.

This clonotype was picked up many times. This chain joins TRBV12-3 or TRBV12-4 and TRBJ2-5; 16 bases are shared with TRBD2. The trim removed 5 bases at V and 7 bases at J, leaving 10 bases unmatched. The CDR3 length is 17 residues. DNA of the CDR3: TGTGCCAGCAGTCCGGGACTAGCGGGAGGGCCGGAGGGGACCCAGTACTTC. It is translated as CASSPGLAGGPEGTQYF.

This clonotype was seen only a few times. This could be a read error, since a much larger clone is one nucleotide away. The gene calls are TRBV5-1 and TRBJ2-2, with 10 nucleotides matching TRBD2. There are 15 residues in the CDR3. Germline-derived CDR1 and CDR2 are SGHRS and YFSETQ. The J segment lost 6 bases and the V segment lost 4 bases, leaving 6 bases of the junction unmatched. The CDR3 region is CASSTVLAGPGELFF. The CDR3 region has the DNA TGCGCCAGCAGCACGGTACTAGCGGGACCCGGGGAGCTGTTTTTT.

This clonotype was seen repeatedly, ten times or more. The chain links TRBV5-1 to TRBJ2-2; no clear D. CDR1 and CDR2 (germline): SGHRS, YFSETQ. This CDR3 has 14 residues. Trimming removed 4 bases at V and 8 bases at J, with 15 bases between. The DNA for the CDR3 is TGCGCCAGCAGCCAAATGGGTTCTTCGGGGGAGCTGTTTTTT. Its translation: CASSQMGSSGELFF.

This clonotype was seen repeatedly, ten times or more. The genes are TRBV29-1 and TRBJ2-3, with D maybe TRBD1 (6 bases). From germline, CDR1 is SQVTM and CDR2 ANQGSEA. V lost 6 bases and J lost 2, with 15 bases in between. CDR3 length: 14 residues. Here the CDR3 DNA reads TGCAGCGTCGGACGACAGGCCCCCACAGATACGCAGTATTTT. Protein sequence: CSVGRQAPTDTQYF.

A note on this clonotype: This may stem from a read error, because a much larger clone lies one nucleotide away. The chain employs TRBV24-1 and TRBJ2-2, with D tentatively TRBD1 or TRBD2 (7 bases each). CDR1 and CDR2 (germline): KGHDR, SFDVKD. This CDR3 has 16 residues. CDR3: CATSDYGLGGTGELCF. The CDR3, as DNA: TGTGCCACCAGTGACTACGGACTAGGGGGCACCGGGGAGCTGTGTTTT.

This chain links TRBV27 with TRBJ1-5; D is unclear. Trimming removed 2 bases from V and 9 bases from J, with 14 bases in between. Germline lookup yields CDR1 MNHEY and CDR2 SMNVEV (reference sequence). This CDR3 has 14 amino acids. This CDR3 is CASSLNAGILPQHF. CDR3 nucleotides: TGTGCCAGCAGTTTAAACGCCGGGATCCTGCCCCAGCATTTT.

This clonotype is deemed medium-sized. The CDR3 region is CSVEDVDFSYNEQFF. CDR3 DNA: TGCAGCGTTGAAGACGTGGATTTCTCCTACAATGAGCAGTTCTTC. The chain employs TRBV29-1 and TRBJ2-1; D uncertain. The CDR3 is made up of 15 amino acids. Trimming stripped 0 bases from V and 0 bases from J, with 9 bases between. Per germline, CDR1 SQVTM and CDR2 ANQGSEA.

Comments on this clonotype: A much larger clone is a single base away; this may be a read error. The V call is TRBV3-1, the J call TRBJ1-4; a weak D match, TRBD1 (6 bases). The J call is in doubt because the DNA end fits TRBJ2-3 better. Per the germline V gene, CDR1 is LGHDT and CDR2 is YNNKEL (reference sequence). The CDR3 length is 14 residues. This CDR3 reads CASSLGHSTETQYF. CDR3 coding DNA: TGTGCCAGCAGCCTGGGACACAGCACAGAAACGCAGTATTTT.

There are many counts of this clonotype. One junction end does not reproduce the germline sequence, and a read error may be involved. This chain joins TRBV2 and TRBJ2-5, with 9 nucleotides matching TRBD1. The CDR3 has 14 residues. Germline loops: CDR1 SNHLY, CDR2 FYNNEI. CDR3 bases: TGTGCCAGCGGTGAATTGACAGGGGGAGAGACCCAGTACTTC. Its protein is CASGELTGGETQYF.

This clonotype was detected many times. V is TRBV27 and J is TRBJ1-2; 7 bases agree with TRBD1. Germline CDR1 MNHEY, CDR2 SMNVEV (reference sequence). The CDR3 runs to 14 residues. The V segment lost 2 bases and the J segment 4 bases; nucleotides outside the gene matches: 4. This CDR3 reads CASSLKGQPYGYTF. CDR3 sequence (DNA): TGTGCCAGCAGTTTAAAGGGACAGCCCTATGGCTACACCTTC.

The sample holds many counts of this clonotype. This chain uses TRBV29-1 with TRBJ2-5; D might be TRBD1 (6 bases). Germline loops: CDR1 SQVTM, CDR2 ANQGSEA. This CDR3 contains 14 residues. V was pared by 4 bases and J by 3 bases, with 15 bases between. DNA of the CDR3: TGCAGCGTTGTCATTCTGGACAGCAAAGAGACCCAGTACTTC. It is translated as CSVVILDSKETQYF.

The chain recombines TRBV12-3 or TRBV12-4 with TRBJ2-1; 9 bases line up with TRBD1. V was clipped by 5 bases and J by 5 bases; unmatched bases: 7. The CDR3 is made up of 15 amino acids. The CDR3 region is CASSVRDRDHNEQFF. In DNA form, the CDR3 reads TGTGCCAGCAGTGTCCGGGACAGGGATCACAATGAGCAGTTCTTC.

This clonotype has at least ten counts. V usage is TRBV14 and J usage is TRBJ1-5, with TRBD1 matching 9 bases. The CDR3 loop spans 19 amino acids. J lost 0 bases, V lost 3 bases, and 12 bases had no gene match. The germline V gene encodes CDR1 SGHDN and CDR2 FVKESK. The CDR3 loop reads CASSHPGTGTSYSNQPQHF. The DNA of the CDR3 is TGTGCCAGCAGCCACCCCGGGACAGGGACTAGTTATAGCAATCAGCCCCAGCATTTT.

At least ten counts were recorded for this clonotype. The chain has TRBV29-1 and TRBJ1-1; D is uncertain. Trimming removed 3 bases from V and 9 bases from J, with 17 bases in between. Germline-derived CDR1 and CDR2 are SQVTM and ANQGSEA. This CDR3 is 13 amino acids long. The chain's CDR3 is CSVDSPRRGKAFF. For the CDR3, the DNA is TGCAGCGTTGACTCCCCCCGACGGGGAAAAGCTTTCTTT.

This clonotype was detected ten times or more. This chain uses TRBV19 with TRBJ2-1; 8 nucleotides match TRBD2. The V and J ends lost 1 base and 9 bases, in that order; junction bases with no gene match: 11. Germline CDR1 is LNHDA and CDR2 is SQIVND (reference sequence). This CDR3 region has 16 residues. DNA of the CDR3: TGTGCCAGTAGTATAGGGGGGCCGGGACTAGAAGCTGAGCAGTTCTTC. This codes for CASSIGGPGLEAEQFF.

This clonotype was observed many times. CDR3 amino acids: CASSMGYDRNEQFF. The CDR3 nucleotides are TGTGCCAGTAGTATGGGGTACGATCGGAATGAGCAGTTCTTC. The chain joins TRBV19 to TRBJ2-1; D uncertain. From germline, CDR1 is LNHDA and CDR2 SQIVND (reference sequence). The length of the CDR3 is 14 residues. Trimming stripped 3 bases from V and 7 bases from J, with 13 bases between.